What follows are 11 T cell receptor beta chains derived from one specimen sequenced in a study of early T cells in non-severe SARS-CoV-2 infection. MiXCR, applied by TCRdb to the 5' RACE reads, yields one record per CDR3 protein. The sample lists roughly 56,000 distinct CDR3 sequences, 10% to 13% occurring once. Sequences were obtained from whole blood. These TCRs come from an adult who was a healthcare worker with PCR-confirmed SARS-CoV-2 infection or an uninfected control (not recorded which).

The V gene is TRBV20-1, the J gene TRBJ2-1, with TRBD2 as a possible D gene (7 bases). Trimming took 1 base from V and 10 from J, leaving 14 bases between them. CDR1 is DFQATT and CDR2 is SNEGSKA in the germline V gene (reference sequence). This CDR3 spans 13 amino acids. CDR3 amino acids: CSARGFSGGEQFF. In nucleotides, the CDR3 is TGCAGTGCTAGAGGTTTTTCGGGGGGCGAGCAGTTCTTC.

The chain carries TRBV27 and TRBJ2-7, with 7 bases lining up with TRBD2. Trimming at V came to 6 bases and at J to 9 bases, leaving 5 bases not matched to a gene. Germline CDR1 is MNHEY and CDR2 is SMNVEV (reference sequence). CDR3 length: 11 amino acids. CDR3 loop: CASRGAGWQYF. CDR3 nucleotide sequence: TGTGCCAGCAGAGGAGCGGGATGGCAGTACTTC.

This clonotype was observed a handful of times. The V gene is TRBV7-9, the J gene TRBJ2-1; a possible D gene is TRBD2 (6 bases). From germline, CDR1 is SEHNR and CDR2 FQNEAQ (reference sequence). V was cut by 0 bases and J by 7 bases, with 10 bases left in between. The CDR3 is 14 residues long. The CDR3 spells CASSLASGKNEQFF. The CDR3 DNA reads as TGTGCCAGCAGCTTAGCTAGCGGCAAAAATGAGCAGTTCTTC.

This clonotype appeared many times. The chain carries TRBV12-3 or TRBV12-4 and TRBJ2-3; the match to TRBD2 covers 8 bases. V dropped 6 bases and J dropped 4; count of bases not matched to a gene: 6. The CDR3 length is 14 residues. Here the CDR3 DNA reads TGTGCCAGCAGCCTAAGCGGGAGCGCAGATACGCAGTATTTT. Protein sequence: CASSLSGSADTQYF.

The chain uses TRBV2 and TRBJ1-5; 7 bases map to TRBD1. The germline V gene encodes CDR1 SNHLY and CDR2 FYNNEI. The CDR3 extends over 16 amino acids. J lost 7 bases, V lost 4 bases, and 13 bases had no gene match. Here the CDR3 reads CASSAPTGTVEQPQHF. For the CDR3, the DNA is TGTGCCAGCAGTGCTCCTACCGGGACAGTCGAACAGCCCCAGCATTTT.

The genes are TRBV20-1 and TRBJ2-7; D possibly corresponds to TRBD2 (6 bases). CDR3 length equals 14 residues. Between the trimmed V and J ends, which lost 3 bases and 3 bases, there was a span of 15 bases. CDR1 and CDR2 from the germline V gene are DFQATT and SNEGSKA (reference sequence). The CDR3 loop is CSARRRDLGYEQYF. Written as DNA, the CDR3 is TGCAGTGCTAGGCGGAGGGACCTGGGCTACGAGCAGTACTTC.

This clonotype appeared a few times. The CDR3 loop is CASSPWTSGRETQYF. The CDR3, as DNA: TGTGCCAGTAGTCCCTGGACTAGCGGGAGAGAGACCCAGTACTTC. The V gene is TRBV19, the J gene TRBJ2-5; TRBD2 matches at 13 bases. The V and J ends lost 5 bases and 4 bases, in that order; junction bases with no gene match: 4. This CDR3 comprises 15 residues. Germline values: CDR1 LNHDA, CDR2 SQIVND (reference sequence).

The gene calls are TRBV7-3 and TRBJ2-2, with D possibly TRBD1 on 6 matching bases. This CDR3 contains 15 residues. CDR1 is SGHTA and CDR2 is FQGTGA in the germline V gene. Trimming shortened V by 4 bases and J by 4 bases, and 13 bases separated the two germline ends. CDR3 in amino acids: CASSSPGQLTGELFF. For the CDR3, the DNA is TGTGCCAGCAGCTCTCCGGGACAACTCACCGGGGAGCTGTTTTTT.

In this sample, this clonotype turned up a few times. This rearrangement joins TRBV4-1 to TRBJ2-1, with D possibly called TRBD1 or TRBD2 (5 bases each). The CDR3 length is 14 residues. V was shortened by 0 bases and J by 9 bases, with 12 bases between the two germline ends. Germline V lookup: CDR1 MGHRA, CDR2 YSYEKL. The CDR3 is CASSQEEGAGEQFF. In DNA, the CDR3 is TGCGCCAGCAGCCAAGAGGAAGGGGCGGGTGAGCAGTTCTTC.

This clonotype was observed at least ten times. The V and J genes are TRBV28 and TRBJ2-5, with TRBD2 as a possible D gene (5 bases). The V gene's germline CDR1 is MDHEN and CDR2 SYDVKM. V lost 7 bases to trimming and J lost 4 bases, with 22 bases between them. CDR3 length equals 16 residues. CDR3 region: CASTLHRGIASETQYF. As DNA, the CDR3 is TGTGCCAGCACTCTCCACAGAGGGATTGCCTCAGAGACCCAGTACTTC.

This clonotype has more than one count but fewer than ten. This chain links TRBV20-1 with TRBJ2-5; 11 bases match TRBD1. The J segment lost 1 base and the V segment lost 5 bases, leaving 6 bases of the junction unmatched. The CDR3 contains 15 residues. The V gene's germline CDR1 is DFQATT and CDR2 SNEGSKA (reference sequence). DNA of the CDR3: TGCAGTGCTCCCTCCGGACAGGGGGCCCAAGAGACCCAGTACTTC. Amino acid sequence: CSAPSGQGAQETQYF.